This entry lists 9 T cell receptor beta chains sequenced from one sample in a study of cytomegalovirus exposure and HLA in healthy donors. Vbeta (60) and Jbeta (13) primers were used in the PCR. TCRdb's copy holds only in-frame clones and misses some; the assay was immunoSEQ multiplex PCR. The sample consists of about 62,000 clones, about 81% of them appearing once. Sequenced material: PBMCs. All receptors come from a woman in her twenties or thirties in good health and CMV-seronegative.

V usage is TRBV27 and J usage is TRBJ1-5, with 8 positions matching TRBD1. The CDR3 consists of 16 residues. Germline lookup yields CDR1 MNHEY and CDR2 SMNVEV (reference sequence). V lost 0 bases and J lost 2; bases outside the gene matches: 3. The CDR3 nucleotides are TGTGCCAGCAGTTTATCGGACAGGGAGGGCAATCAGCCCCAGCATTTT. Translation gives CASSLSDREGNQPQHF.

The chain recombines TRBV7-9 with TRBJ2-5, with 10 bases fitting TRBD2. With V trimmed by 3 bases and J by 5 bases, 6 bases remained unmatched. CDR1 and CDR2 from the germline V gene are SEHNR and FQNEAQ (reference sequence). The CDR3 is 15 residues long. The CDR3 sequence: CASSFSGRADETQYF. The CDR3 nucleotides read TGTGCCAGCAGCTTCAGCGGGAGGGCCGATGAGACCCAGTACTTC.

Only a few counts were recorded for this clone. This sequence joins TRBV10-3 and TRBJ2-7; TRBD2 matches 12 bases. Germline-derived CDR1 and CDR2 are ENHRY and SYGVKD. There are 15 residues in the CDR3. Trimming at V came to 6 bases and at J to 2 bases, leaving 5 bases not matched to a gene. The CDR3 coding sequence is TGTGCCATCAGCGCCGGGACTAGCGGGCCCTACGAGCAGTACTTC. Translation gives CAISAGTSGPYEQYF.

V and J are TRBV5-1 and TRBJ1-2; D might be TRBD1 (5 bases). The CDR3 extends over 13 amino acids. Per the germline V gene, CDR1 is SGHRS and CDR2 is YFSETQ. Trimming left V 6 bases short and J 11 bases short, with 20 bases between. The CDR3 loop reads CASTETGGRSYTF. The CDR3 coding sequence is TGCGCCAGCACCGAGACCGGGGGACGTAGTTACACCTTC.

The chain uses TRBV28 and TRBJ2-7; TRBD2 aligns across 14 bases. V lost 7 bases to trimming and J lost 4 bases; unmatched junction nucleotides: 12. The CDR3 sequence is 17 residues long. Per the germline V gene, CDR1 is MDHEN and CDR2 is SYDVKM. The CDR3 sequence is CASNPPGLAGAKYEQYF. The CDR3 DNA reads TGTGCCAGCAATCCCCCGGGACTAGCGGGAGCGAAATACGAGCAGTACTTC.

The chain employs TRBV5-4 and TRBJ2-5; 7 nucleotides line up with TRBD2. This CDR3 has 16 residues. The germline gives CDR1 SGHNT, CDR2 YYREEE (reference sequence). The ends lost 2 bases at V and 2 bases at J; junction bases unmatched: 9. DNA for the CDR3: TGTGCCAGCAGCTTAAATGCGGGAGTCGGTCAAGAGACCCAGTACTTC. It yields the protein CASSLNAGVGQETQYF.

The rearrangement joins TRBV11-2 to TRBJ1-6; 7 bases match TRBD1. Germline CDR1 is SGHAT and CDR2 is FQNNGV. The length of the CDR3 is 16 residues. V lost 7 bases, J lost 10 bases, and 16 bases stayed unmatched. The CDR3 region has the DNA TGTGCCAGCAACCTCCAAGGGGGCTCGGGTAACTCACCCCTCCACTTT. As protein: CASNLQGGSGNSPLHF.

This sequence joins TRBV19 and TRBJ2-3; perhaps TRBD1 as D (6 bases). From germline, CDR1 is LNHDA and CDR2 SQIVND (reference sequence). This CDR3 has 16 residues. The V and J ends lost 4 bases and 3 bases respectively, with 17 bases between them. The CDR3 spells CASSRIGQSVTDTQYF. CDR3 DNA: TGTGCCAGTAGTAGAATTGGACAGAGCGTAACAGATACGCAGTATTTT.

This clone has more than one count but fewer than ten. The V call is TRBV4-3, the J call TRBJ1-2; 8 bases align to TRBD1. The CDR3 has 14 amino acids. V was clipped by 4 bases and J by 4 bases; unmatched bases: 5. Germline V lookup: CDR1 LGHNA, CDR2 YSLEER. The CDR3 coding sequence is TGCGCCAGCAGCCTCCGGGACAGGACCTATGGCTACACCTTC. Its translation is CASSLRDRTYGYTF.